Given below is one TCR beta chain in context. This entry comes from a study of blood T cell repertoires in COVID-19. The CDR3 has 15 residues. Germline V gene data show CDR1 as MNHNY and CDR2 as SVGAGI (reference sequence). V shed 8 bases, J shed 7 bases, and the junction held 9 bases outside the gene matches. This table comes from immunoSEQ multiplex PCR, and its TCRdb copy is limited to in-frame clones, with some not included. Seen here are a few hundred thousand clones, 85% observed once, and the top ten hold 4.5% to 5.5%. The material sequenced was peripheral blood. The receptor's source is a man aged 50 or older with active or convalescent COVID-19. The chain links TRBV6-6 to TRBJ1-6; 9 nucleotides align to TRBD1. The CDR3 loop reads CASRGQGAGNSPLHF. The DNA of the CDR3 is TGTGCCAGCCGGGGACAGGGCGCAGGGAATTCACCCCTCCACTTT.